Listed below are T cell receptor beta chains from one sample, sequenced in a study of shared clonotypes between healthy human individuals. The repertoire was sequenced with immunoSEQ multiplex PCR; TCRdb's copy has only in-frame clones and lacks some. The data show about 2.1 million clones, just under 95% seen once. The sample taken for sequencing was naive CD8+ T cells from PBMCs. Source of these receptors: a man younger than 30 in good health. Some clones in this sample may be carry-over from other donors' samples. CDR3s include the opening cysteine and the closing phenylalanine or tryptophan. D genes are given only for firm matches. For some rows the clone size is stated as once, few or many, or as a class when expanded; others skip it.

TRBV2	TRBJ1-1	TRBD1	.	TGTGCCAGCAGGAACAGGGGGCGAGGTGAAGCTTTCTTT	CASRNRGRGEAFF
TRBV4-1	TRBJ2-7	.	once	TGCGCCAGCAGCCCAGAACGTGCGGCGGCAGGGATGAGCGAGCAGTACTTC	CASSPERAAAGMSEQYF
TRBV28	TRBJ2-4	TRBD2	once	TGTGCCAGCAGTGGCCCGACTACGCGGGAGCTAGAAAACATTCAGTACTTC	CASSGPTTRELENIQYF
TRBV6-6	TRBJ1-5	.	.	TGTGCCAGCAGTCAGTATAGCAATCAGCCCCAGCATTTT	CASSQYSNQPQHF
TRBV29-1	TRBJ1-5	TRBD1	.	TGCAGCGTTTTAGGAAACGGTCGGGGGACAGGGGATAGCAATCAGCCCCAGCATTTT	CSVLGNGRGTGDSNQPQHF
TRBV4-1	TRBJ2-1	.	once	TGCGCCAGCGCGGCCCTCAGTTACAATGAGCAGTTCTTC	CASAALSYNEQFF
TRBV4-3	TRBJ2-3	.	.	TGCGCCAGCAGCCAAGATACTTCGGGACTCACCTACACAGATACGCAGTATTTT	CASSQDTSGLTYTDTQYF
TRBV6-4	TRBJ1-4	TRBD1	once	TGTGCCAGCAGGATGACAGGGGGCGATGAAAAACTGTTTTTT	CASRMTGGDEKLFF
TRBV6-1	TRBJ2-1	.	.	TGTGCCAGCAGTGAAGAAGGCGGCCGGGCGGGACCCTACAATGAGCAGTTCTTC	CASSEEGGRAGPYNEQFF
TRBV11-2	TRBJ1-1	.	.	TGTGCCAGCAGCTTAGAGGCCACCATGAACACTGAAGCTTTCTTT	CASSLEATMNTEAFF
TRBV30	TRBJ1-1	.	.	TGTGCCTGGAGCCCGAGTCCGCTTGAAGCTTTCTTT	CAWSPSPLEAFF
TRBV11-2	TRBJ1-1	.	.	TGTGCCAGCAGCCTTCTTAGGGTAGGGAAGAACACTGAAGCTTTCTTT	CASSLLRVGKNTEAFF
TRBV7-9	TRBJ2-7	TRBD2	.	TGTGCCAGCAGCCCGACGGGACTAGCCTACGAGCAGTACTTC	CASSPTGLAYEQYF
TRBV19	TRBJ1-2	.	.	TGTGCCAGTAGCTCAGGGTCGGGCTATGGCTACACCTTC	CASSSGSGYGYTF
TRBV13	TRBJ2-3	TRBD2	once	TGTGCCAGCAGCTTAACGGGAGGAGGGGGCACAGATACGCAGTATTTT	CASSLTGGGGTDTQYF
TRBV14	TRBJ1-1	.	.	TGTGCCAGCAGCCCTACCGGATGGCATCAGGGGACTGAAGCTTTCTTT	CASSPTGWHQGTEAFF
TRBV4-3	TRBJ1-5	.	.	TGCGCCAGCAGCCAAGAAGCTGCGGGGCAGCCCCAGCATTTT	CASSQEAAGQPQHF
TRBV7-9	TRBJ2-7	TRBD1	.	TGTGCCAGCAGCTCGGGACAGCGGATCCCCTACGAGCAGTACTTC	CASSSGQRIPYEQYF
TRBV9	TRBJ2-1	TRBD1	.	TGTGCCAGCAGCCGAATTCTCGGACAGGGTAGCTACAATGAGCAGTTCTTC	CASSRILGQGSYNEQFF
TRBV9	TRBJ2-7	TRBD2	.	TGTGCCAGCAGCGGTAGCGGGAGGGCCCACGAGCAGTACTTC	CASSGSGRAHEQYF
TRBV7-6	TRBJ2-1	TRBD2	.	TGTGCCAGCAGCCCCTGGGCGGGAGGGCTCGGCAATGAGCAGTTCTTC	CASSPWAGGLGNEQFF
TRBV9	TRBJ2-7	TRBD2	once	TGTGCCAGCAGCTTAGGGACTAGCGGGAGTTTAGGTTACGAGCAGTACTTC	CASSLGTSGSLGYEQYF
TRBV28	TRBJ2-1	TRBD1	once	TGTGCCAGCAGTTTTCGGGACAGGGGGAACAATGAGCAGTTCTTC	CASSFRDRGNNEQFF
TRBV7-6	TRBJ2-7	TRBD2	few	TGTGCCAGCAGCTTGGTGACTAGCGCCTACGAGCAGTACTTC	CASSLVTSAYEQYF
TRBV7-6	TRBJ2-7	.	.	TGTGCCAGCAGCTTAGAAGTTACCAGCGTTGACGAGCAGTACTTC	CASSLEVTSVDEQYF
TRBV28	TRBJ1-2	.	.	TGTGCCAGCAGCCCCATGCAGGTATTCTATGGCTACACCTTC	CASSPMQVFYGYTF